These T cell receptor beta chains were read from a single sample in a study of blood T cell repertoires in COVID-19. TCRdb's copy holds only in-frame clones and misses some; the assay was immunoSEQ multiplex PCR. Here the sample spans hundreds of thousands of clones, about nine tenths being singletons. The sequenced sample was peripheral blood. All receptors come from a woman aged 25 to 39 with active or convalescent COVID-19. Each CDR3 is given with its conserved first and last residue. The D gene is left open where the match is weak. The size field is filled for only some rows; it gives once, few, many or a size class.

TRBJ2-7 | TRBV27 | NA | TRBD1 | TGTGCCAGCAGTTTATTACCGGGACAGGGGGGCTACGAGCAGTACTTC | CASSLLPGQGGYEQYF
TRBJ2-1 | TRBV5-1 | NA | TRBD2 | TGCGCCAGCAGCATTAGCGGGCTCTCCTACAATGAGCAGTTCTTC | CASSISGLSYNEQFF
TRBJ2-7 | TRBV21-1 | NA | NA | TGTGCCAGCGTGAGTGGAGGGCTGCGGGTTTTTTACGAGCAGTACTTC | CASVSGGLRVFYEQYF
TRBJ1-6 | TRBV14 | NA | NA | TGTGCCAGCAGCCTGGGCTCCAGACCCCTCCACTTT | CASSLGSRPLHF
TRBJ2-2 | TRBV5-1 | NA | NA | TGCGCCAGCCGGACAGACACCGGGGAGCTGTTTTTT | CASRTDTGELFF
TRBJ1-5 | TRBV9 | NA | TRBD1 | TGTGCCAGCAGCTCAGGGGGCTTAGGCAATCAGCCCCAGCATTTT | CASSSGGLGNQPQHF
TRBJ2-5 | TRBV2 | once | NA | TGTGCCAGCAGTGGAGAATCAGGGGTTCGGGAGACCCAGTACTTC | CASSGESGVRETQYF
TRBJ2-1 | TRBV10-3 | NA | TRBD1 | TGTGCCATCGGCTCCGGGACAGGGGTCAATGAGCAGTTCTTC | CAIGSGTGVNEQFF
TRBJ1-2 | TRBV28 | NA | NA | TGTGCCAGCAGTTCAGAAGTTGGCTACACCTTC | CASSSEVGYTF
TRBJ2-5 | TRBV5-1 | NA | TRBD2 | TGCGCCAGCACCGGGACGGGAGGAGAGACCCAGTACTTC | CASTGTGGETQYF
TRBJ1-1 | TRBV5-1 | NA | NA | TGCGCCAGCAGCGATGGGGGGGCCTATCGATATCGGAACACTGAAGCTTTCTTT | CASSDGGAYRYRNTEAFF
TRBJ1-1 | TRBV18 | NA | TRBD1 | TGTGCCAGCAACCGGGACAGGGAACCTGAAGCTTTCTTT | CASNRDREPEAFF